The subject of this entry is one T cell receptor beta chain. Assay: immunoSEQ multiplex PCR; the TCRdb copy retains only in-frame clones and omits some. The sample has 95,000 to 110,000 clones; about 90% are singletons. The source of the sample is a study of T cell responses to AZD1222 COVID-19 vaccine. Looked up from germline, CDR1 is MDHEN and CDR2 is SYDVKM. The CDR3 is 15 amino acids. V was clipped by 9 bases and J by 1 base; unmatched bases: 6. The sample in question was peripheral blood, obtained on day 0 of AZD1222 vaccination. This TCR derives from an adult in good health. The J gene is TRBJ1-6, the V gene TRBV28, with 7 bases aligning to TRBD1. CDR3 bases: TGTGCCAGTAGGGGGCGCAGGTCCTATAATTCACCCCTCCACTTT. This translates into CASRGRRSYNSPLHF.